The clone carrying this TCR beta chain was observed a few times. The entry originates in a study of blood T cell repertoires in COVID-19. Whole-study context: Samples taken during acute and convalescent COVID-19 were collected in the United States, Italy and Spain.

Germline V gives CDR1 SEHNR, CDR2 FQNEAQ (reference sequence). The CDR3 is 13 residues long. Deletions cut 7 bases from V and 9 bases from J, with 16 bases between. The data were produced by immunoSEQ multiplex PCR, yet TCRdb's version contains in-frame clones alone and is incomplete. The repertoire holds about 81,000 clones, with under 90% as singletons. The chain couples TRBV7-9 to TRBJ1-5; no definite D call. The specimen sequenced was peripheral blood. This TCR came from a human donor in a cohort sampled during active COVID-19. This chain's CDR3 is CASTSRRVLPQHF. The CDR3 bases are TGTGCCAGCACCTCCCGACGGGTTTTGCCCCAGCATTTT.